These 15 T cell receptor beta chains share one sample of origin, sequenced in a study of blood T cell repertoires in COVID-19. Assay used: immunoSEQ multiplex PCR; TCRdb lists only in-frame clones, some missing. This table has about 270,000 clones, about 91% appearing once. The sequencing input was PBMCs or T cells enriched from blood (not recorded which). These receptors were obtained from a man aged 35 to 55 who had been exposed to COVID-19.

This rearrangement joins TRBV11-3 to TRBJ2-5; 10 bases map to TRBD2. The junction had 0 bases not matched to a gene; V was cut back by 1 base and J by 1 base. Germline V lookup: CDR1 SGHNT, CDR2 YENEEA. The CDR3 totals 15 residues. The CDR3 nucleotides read TGTGCCAGCAGCTTAGGGACTAGCGGCCAAGAGACCCAGTACTTC. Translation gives CASSLGTSGQETQYF.

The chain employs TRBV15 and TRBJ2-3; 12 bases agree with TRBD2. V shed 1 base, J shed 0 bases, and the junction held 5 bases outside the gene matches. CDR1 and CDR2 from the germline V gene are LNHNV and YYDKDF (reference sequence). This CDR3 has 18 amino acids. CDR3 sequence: CATSRGTSGATSTDTQYF. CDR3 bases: TGTGCCACCAGCAGAGGGACTAGCGGGGCGACTAGCACAGATACGCAGTATTTT.

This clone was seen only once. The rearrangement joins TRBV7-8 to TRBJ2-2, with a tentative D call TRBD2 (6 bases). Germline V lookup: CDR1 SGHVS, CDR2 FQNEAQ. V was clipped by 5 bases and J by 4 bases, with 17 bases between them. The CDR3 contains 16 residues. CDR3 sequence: CASSRRLADFTGELFF. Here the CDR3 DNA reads TGTGCCAGCAGCCGCCGTTTAGCGGATTTCACCGGGGAGCTGTTTTTT.

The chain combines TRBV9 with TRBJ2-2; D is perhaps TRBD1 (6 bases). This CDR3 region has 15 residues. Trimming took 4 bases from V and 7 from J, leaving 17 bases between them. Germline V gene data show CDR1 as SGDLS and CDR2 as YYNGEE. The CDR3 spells CASSQGGSVGGELFF. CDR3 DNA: TGTGCCAGCAGCCAAGGGGGTAGCGTAGGCGGGGAGCTGTTTTTT.

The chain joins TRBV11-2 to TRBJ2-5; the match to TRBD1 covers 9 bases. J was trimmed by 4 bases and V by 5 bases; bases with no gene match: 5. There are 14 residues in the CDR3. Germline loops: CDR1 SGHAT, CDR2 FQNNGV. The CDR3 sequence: CASSQGQGPETQYF. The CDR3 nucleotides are TGTGCCAGCAGCCAGGGACAGGGCCCAGAGACCCAGTACTTC.

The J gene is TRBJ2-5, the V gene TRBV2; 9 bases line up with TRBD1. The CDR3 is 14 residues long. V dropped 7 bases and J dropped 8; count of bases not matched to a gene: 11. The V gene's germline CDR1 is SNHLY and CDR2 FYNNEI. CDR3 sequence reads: CASTLGGQGKTQYF. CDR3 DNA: TGTGCCAGCACCTTGGGGGGACAGGGAAAAACCCAGTACTTC.

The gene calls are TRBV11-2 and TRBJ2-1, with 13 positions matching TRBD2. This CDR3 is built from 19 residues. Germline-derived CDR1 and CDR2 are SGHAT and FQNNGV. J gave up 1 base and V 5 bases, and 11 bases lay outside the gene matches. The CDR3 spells CASSPRIPGLAGSYNEQFF. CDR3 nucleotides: TGTGCCAGCAGCCCTAGGATACCGGGACTAGCGGGATCCTACAATGAGCAGTTCTTC.

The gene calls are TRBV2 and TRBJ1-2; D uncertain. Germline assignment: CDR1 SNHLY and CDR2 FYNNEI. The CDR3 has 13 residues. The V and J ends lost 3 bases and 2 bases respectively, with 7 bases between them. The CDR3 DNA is TGTGCCAGCAGTGAGGCGGGGAACTATGGCTACACCTTC. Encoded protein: CASSEAGNYGYTF.

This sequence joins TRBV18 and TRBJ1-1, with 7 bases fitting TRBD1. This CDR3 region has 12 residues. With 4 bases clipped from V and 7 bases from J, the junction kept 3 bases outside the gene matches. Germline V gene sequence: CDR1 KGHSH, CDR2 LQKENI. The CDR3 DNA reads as TGTGCCAGCTCACTTGACAGGGTTGAAGCTTTCTTT. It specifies CASSLDRVEAFF.

Here the CDR3 reads CASSQMAGRTEAFF. For the CDR3, the DNA is TGTGCCAGCAGCCAAATGGCGGGACGGACTGAAGCTTTCTTT. The gene calls are TRBV7-3 and TRBJ1-1, with D perhaps matching TRBD1 (5 bases). V dropped 5 bases and J dropped 5 bases, with 15 bases sitting between them. The CDR3 consists of 14 residues. Germline-derived CDR1 and CDR2 are SGHTA and FQGTGA.

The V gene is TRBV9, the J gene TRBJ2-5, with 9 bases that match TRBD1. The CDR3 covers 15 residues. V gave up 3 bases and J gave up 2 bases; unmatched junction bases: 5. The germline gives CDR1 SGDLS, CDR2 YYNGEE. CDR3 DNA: TGTGCCAGCAGCGCCGGGACAGGGATTCAAGAGACCCAGTACTTC. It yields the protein CASSAGTGIQETQYF.

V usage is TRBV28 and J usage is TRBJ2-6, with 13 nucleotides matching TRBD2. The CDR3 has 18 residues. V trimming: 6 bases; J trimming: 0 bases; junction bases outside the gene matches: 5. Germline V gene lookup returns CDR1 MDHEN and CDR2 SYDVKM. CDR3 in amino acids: CASSSGLAGDSGANVLTF. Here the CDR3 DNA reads TGTGCCAGCAGCTCCGGACTAGCGGGGGACTCTGGGGCCAACGTCCTGACTTTC.

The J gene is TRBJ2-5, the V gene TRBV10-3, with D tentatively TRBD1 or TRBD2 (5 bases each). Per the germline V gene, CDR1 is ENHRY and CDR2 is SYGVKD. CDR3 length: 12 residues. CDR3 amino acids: CAFRETQETQYF. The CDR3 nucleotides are TGTGCGTTCAGGGAGACACAAGAGACCCAGTACTTC.

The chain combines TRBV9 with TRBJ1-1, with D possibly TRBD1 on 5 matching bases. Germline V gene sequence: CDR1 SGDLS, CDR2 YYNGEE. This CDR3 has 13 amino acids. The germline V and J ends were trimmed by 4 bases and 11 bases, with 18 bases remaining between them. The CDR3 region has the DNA TGTGCCAGCAGCACCAATCGGGGGGTACCTGCTTTCTTT. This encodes CASSTNRGVPAFF.

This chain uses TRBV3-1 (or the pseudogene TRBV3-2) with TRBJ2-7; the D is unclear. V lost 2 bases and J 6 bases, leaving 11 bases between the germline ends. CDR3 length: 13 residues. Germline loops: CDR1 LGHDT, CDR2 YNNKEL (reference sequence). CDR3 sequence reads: CASSQFAAIEQYF. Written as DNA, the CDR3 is TGTGCCAGCAGCCAATTCGCGGCGATCGAGCAGTACTTC.